Included here is one TCR beta chain sequence, with context. Antigen specificity is unknown. All the donors were Caucasian adults who lived in Nashville, Tennessee. For genomic DNA, unsorted samples relied on 85 million to 100 million PBMCs. This sample was taken from a study of shared clonotypes between healthy human individuals. CDR3 length: 15 residues. J was trimmed by 2 bases and V by 3 bases; bases with no gene match: 6. Whole-study findings and limits: Among donors, sharing of clonotypes was expected to be affected by sequencing depth.

Unsorted PBMC samples were amplified in replicate PCRs containing roughly 290 ng DNA, about 30,000 T cell genomes. Clones were sequenced by immunoSEQ multiplex PCR, and TCRdb holds only the in-frame ones, with some missing. The sample holds about 480,000 clones, about three quarters seen once. The source material was PBMCs. The origin of this receptor is a woman in her forties in good health. Some clones in this sample may be carry-over from other donors' samples. The chain employs TRBV5-3 and TRBJ2-7, with 9 positions matching TRBD1. TRBV5-3 is an open reading frame whose function is uncertain. In DNA form, the CDR3 reads TGTGCCAGAAGCTCTCCGGGACAGGGCCCCTACGAGCAGTACTTC. Protein: CARSSPGQGPYEQYF.